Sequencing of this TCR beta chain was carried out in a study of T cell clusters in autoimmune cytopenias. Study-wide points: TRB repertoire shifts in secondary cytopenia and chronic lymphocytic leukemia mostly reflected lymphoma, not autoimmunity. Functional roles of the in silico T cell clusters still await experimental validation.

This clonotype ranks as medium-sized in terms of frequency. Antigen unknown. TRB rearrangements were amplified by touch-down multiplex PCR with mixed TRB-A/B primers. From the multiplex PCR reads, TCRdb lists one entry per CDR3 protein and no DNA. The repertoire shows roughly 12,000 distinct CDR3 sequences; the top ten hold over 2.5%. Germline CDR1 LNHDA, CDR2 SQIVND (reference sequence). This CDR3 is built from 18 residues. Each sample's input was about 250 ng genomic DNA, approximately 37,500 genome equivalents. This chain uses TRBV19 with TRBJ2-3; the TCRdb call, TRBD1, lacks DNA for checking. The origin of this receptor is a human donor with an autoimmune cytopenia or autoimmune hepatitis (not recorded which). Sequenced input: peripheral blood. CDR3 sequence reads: CASSTDPMRGPSTDTQYF.